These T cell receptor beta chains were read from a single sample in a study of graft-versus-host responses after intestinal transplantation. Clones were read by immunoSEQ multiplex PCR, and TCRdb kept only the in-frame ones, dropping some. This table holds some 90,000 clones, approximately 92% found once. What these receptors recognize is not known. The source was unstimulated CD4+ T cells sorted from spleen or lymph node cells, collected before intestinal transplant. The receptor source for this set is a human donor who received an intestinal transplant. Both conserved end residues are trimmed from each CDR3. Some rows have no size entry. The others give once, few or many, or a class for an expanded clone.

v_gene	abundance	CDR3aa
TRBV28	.	ASSLHVPGTGELF
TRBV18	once	ASSKGAFYGYT
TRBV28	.	ASTPGDEQF
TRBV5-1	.	ASSLGQISFLNTEAF
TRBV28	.	ASMFFGELF
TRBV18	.	ASSPLGQAQDTQY
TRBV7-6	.	ASSLRSRLAGGPGSYNEQF
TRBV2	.	ASSEIQGSYEQY
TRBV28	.	ASREGGGNQPQH
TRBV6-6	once	ASNRGYEQY
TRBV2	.	ASSGRGGRTEAF
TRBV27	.	ASSLARARAEKLF
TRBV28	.	ASYRSPSYEQY
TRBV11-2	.	ASSLEVTEAF
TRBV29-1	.	SVRRDRGTDTQY
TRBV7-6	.	ASSSWELADEQY
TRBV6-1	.	ASSRNEQF
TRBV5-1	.	ASSFFVNTGELF
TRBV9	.	ASSADRDTYRLGVTGELF
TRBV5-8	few	ASSLTGYYGYT
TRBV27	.	ASSLRTGELF
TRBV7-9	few	ASSSSVRGTAPDSYEQY
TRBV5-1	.	ASSLGLNEQF
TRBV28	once	ANSFGDGTYEQY
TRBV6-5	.	ASSSHTGGNYEQY
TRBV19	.	ASSSLSGTGLWKAF
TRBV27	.	ASSAQGTGQETQY
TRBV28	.	ASSLGPRQGAREQY
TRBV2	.	ASSRGFLNTGELF
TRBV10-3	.	AISESGGLGQPQH
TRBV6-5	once	ASGTGNTIY
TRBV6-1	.	ASSLTSPNTGELF
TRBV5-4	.	ASSFGGRNTDTQY
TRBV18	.	ASSPIGGNSYEQY
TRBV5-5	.	ASSLGTVSFNTGELF
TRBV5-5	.	ASSLRGVSNQPQH
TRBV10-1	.	ASSGSSNTEAF
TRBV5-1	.	ASSSGSGNRETQY
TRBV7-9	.	ASSFGDRGFQETQY
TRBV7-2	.	ASTLPGTANEKLF
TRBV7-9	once	ASSLPGQNNEQF
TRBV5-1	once	ASRIQSASYEQY
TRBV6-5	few	ASNRGPYGYT
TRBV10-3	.	AISDAGAQNEQY
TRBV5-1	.	ASTRTGGDLGEKLF
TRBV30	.	AWSVGGQETQY
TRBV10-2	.	ASSRTGRRGTEAF
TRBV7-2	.	ASSSPRGGTGELF
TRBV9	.	ASSADRTAPQH
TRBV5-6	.	ASSLSLNQPQH
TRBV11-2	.	ASSFTWDYLETQY
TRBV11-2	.	ASSLDLRQNTEAF
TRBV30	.	AWSVGLAGDSDEQF
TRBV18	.	ASSDRDYHQETQY
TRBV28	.	ASSFRTGENIQY
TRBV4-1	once	ASTPGIRTNEKLF
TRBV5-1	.	ASSLAPTGFVTTEAF